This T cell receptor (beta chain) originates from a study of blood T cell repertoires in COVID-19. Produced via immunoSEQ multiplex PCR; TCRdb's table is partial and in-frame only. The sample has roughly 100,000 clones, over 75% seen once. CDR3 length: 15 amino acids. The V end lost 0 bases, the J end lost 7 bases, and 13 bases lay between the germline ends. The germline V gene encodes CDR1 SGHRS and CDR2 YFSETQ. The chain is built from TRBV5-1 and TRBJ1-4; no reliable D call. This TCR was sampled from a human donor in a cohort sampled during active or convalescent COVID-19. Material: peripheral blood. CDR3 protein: CASSLVGSAGEKLFF. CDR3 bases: TGCGCCAGCAGCTTGGTGGGGTCCGCGGGTGAAAAACTGTTTTTT.